A selection of T cell receptor beta chains follows, all from one sample in a study of cytomegalovirus exposure and HLA in healthy donors. Assay used: immunoSEQ multiplex PCR; TCRdb lists only in-frame clones, some missing. The data show around 70,000 clones, and the top ten clones hold 1.7%. The sequencing input was PBMCs. The receptors originated from a woman in her 30s in good health and CMV-seronegative. CDR3s include the opening cysteine and the closing phenylalanine or tryptophan. The D gene is left open where the match is weak.

v_call: TRBV28; j_call: TRBJ1-1; d_call: -; cdr3_nt: TGTGCCACACTTGGGAGTGCCGATGAAGCTTTCTTT; cdr3_aa: CATLGSADEAFF
v_call: TRBV4-2; j_call: TRBJ2-3; d_call: -; cdr3_nt: TGTGCCAGCAGCCCCCACGGACAAAGCACAGATACGCAGTATTTT; cdr3_aa: CASSPHGQSTDTQYF
v_call: TRBV4-1; j_call: TRBJ2-2; d_call: -; cdr3_nt: TGCGCCAGCAGCCCGTTGGACAGACAGAACACCGGGGAGCTGTTTTTT; cdr3_aa: CASSPLDRQNTGELFF
v_call: TRBV28; j_call: TRBJ2-7; d_call: -; cdr3_nt: TGTGCCAGCAGTACCCCACAGGGTGCCTACGAGCAGTACTTC; cdr3_aa: CASSTPQGAYEQYF
v_call: TRBV9; j_call: TRBJ1-2; d_call: -; cdr3_nt: TGTGCCAGCAGCGTAGGAGTGGGAGACTATGGCTACACCTTC; cdr3_aa: CASSVGVGDYGYTF
v_call: TRBV4-3; j_call: TRBJ1-1; d_call: -; cdr3_nt: TGCGCCAGCAGCCAAGATTCCCTTAGGTTGGGAGACAACACTGAAGCTTTCTTT; cdr3_aa: CASSQDSLRLGDNTEAFF
v_call: TRBV28; j_call: TRBJ2-2; d_call: TRBD2; cdr3_nt: TGTGCCAGCAGCCTAGCGGGAGGAAGCACCGGGGAGCTGTTTTTT; cdr3_aa: CASSLAGGSTGELFF
v_call: TRBV29-1; j_call: TRBJ2-2; d_call: -; cdr3_nt: TGCAGCGTTGAATCAGGCCTTAACACCGGGGAGCTGTTTTTT; cdr3_aa: CSVESGLNTGELFF
v_call: TRBV7-9; j_call: TRBJ2-7; d_call: -; cdr3_nt: TGTGCCAGCAGCTTACTTACAGGGAATTCGTACGAGCAGTACTTC; cdr3_aa: CASSLLTGNSYEQYF
v_call: TRBV7-2; j_call: TRBJ2-7; d_call: -; cdr3_nt: TGTGCCAGCAGCCAACCGGGCCTAGGGGCCTACGAGCAGTACTTC; cdr3_aa: CASSQPGLGAYEQYF
v_call: TRBV6-5; j_call: TRBJ2-7; d_call: -; cdr3_nt: TGTGCCAGCAGTTCAGACATTTCCTACGAGCAGTACTTC; cdr3_aa: CASSSDISYEQYF
v_call: TRBV7-6; j_call: TRBJ1-1; d_call: TRBD1; cdr3_nt: TGTGCCAGCAGTTCTGATCCGGACAGGCACACTGAAGCTTTCTTT; cdr3_aa: CASSSDPDRHTEAFF
v_call: TRBV9; j_call: TRBJ2-2; d_call: TRBD1; cdr3_nt: TGTGCCAGCACCGGACAGGGGCTGACCGGGGAGCTGTTTTTT; cdr3_aa: CASTGQGLTGELFF
v_call: TRBV7-9; j_call: TRBJ1-2; d_call: TRBD1; cdr3_nt: TGTGCCAGCAGCTTAGCGACACTGGACAGGGGGAATGGCTACACCTTC; cdr3_aa: CASSLATLDRGNGYTF
v_call: TRBV6-1; j_call: TRBJ1-3; d_call: -; cdr3_nt: TGTGCCAGCATGGGGAGCTCTGGAAACACCATATATTTT; cdr3_aa: CASMGSSGNTIYF
v_call: TRBV9; j_call: TRBJ2-7; d_call: -; cdr3_nt: TGTGCCAGCAGCGTCGTTGGTTCCAGTTACGAGCAGTACTTC; cdr3_aa: CASSVVGSSYEQYF
v_call: TRBV6-4; j_call: TRBJ2-5; d_call: -; cdr3_nt: TGTGCCAGCAGTCATGAACTCCAGCGGCAAGTCCAAGAGACCCAGTACTTC; cdr3_aa: CASSHELQRQVQETQYF
v_call: TRBV30; j_call: TRBJ1-2; d_call: -; cdr3_nt: TGTGCCTGCAGGGTGATGCGGGGCTACACCTTC; cdr3_aa: CACRVMRGYTF
v_call: TRBV5-1; j_call: TRBJ2-7; d_call: -; cdr3_nt: TGCGCCAGTCGAGTGGCGGGGGCCGCCATTGAGCAGTACTTC; cdr3_aa: CASRVAGAAIEQYF
v_call: TRBV6-5; j_call: TRBJ2-5; d_call: TRBD2; cdr3_nt: TGTGCCAGCAGTCGCGCGGGGGGGCCTGGGGCCCAGTACTTC; cdr3_aa: CASSRAGGPGAQYF
v_call: TRBV28; j_call: TRBJ2-4; d_call: TRBD2; cdr3_nt: TGTGCCAGCAGTACTCCCGTAGCGGGAGGGAGCCCGGGCATTCAGTACTTC; cdr3_aa: CASSTPVAGGSPGIQYF
v_call: TRBV27; j_call: TRBJ1-5; d_call: -; cdr3_nt: TGTGCCAGCTCACCTGCGGGTAGACAATCAGTATCCCAGCATTTT; cdr3_aa: CASSPAGRQSVSQHF
v_call: TRBV28; j_call: TRBJ2-1; d_call: TRBD2; cdr3_nt: TGTGCCACCGCCAGCCCAGCGGGGGGGCAAGATGAGCAGTTCTTC; cdr3_aa: CATASPAGGQDEQFF
v_call: TRBV19; j_call: TRBJ2-7; d_call: TRBD1; cdr3_nt: TGTGCCAGTAGCAAAGGGACAGAATCCCTCGAGCAGTACTTC; cdr3_aa: CASSKGTESLEQYF
v_call: TRBV7-3; j_call: TRBJ2-3; d_call: TRBD1; cdr3_nt: TGTGCCAGCAGCTGGACAGGGCGAACTAGCACAGATACGCAGTATTTT; cdr3_aa: CASSWTGRTSTDTQYF
v_call: TRBV7-2; j_call: TRBJ2-2; d_call: TRBD2; cdr3_nt: TGTGCCAGCAGCTCCTCCCTACTAGCGGGGGGGACCACCGGGGAGCTGTTTTTT; cdr3_aa: CASSSSLLAGGTTGELFF
v_call: TRBV9; j_call: TRBJ2-7; d_call: TRBD1; cdr3_nt: TGTGCCAGCAGCCCCCGGACAGGGCGCGAGCAGTACTTC; cdr3_aa: CASSPRTGREQYF
v_call: TRBV5-1; j_call: TRBJ1-1; d_call: -; cdr3_nt: TGCGCCAGCAGCATCAGACAAGCCTGGAACACTGAAGCTTTCTTT; cdr3_aa: CASSIRQAWNTEAFF
v_call: TRBV30; j_call: TRBJ2-3; d_call: TRBD1; cdr3_nt: TGTGCCTGGAGTGTACTCGAGACAGGGCTGAGAGATACGCAGTATTTT; cdr3_aa: CAWSVLETGLRDTQYF